The present T cell receptor (beta chain) was sequenced within a study of blood T cell repertoires in COVID-19. Clinical histories supplied by participants themselves formed the basis of cohort assignment. Generated by immunoSEQ multiplex PCR, the TCRdb table keeps only in-frame clones and is missing some. Of 230,000 or so clones listed, 88% are singletons. The CDR3 extends over 14 amino acids. Trimming removed 6 bases from V and 3 bases from J; junction bases left unmatched: 5. Germline V gene lookup returns CDR1 SGDLS and CDR2 YYNGEE. The sample comprised PBMCs or T cells enriched from blood (not recorded which). The chain employs TRBV9 and TRBJ2-2, with TRBD2 matching over 7 bases. The origin of this receptor is a middle-aged woman with acute COVID-19. For the CDR3, the DNA is TGTGCCAGCACTACGAGCGGGGACACCGGGGAGCTGTTTTTT. Protein product: CASTTSGDTGELFF.